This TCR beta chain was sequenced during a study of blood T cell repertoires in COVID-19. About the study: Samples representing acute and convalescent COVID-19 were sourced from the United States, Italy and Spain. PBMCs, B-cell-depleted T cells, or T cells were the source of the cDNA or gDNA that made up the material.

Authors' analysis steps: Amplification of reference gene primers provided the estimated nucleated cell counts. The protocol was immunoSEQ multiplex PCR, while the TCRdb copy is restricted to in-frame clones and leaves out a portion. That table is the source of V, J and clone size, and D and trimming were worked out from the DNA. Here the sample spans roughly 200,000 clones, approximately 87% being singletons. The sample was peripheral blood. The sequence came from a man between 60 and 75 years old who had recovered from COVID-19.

CDR3 DNA sequence: TGTGCCAGCTCACCCCCCGGGAGGGCCGGTCTTCAGTTCTTC. Its protein is CASSPPGRAGLQFF. The chain joins TRBV18 to TRBJ2-1, with 8 bases lining up with TRBD2. The CDR3 is made up of 14 amino acids. Unmatched junction bases numbered 11, after V lost 3 bases and J lost 13 bases. The V gene's germline CDR1 is KGHSH and CDR2 LQKENI. Full variable domain (missing parts from reference TRBV18 and TRBJ2-1): NAGVMQNPRHLVRRRGQEARLRCSPMKGHSHVYWYRQLPEEGLKFMVYLQKENIIDESGMPKERFSAEFPKEGPSILRIQQVVRGDSAAYFCASSPPGRAGLQFFGPGTRLTVL.